Each of the 26 T cell receptor beta chains below was sequenced from the same sample in a study of blood T cell repertoires in COVID-19. Sequencing was performed with immunoSEQ multiplex PCR; in TCRdb, only in-frame clones are kept and a portion is missing. The sample contains more than 40,000 clones, 70% to 90% of which appear only once. The material sequenced was peripheral blood. All receptors come from a human donor in a cohort sampled during active COVID-19. The donor label of this sample is uncertain.

The J gene is TRBJ2-3, the V gene TRBV3-1 (or the pseudogene TRBV3-2); D remains ambiguous. Germline V gives CDR1 LGHDT, CDR2 YNNKEL (reference sequence). Trimming left V 2 bases short and J 2 bases short, with 11 bases between. The CDR3 contains 15 residues. CDR3 sequence (DNA): TGTGCCAGCAGCCAAAACGTACTATACACAGATACGCAGTATTTT. Its translation is CASSQNVLYTDTQYF.

The chain uses TRBV27 and TRBJ1-6; TRBD1 aligns across 7 bases. The CDR3 spans 15 residues. V trimming: 5 bases; J trimming: 4 bases; junction bases outside the gene matches: 5. Germline V lookup: CDR1 MNHEY, CDR2 SMNVEV (reference sequence). In nucleotides, the CDR3 is TGTGCCAGCAGTGGTTGGGGACAGTATAATTCACCCCTCCACTTT. It codes for CASSGWGQYNSPLHF.

The chain is built from TRBV11-3 and TRBJ2-1; TRBD1 aligns across 7 bases. After removal of 4 bases from V and 0 bases from J, the junction contained 12 bases not matched to a gene. Germline CDR1 reads SGHNT; CDR2 reads YENEEA. This CDR3 region has 18 residues. CDR3 nucleotides: TGTGCCAGCAGCTGGAACCCCACAGGGGCATCCTCCTACAATGAGCAGTTCTTC. Translation gives CASSWNPTGASSYNEQFF.

The chain uses TRBV28 and TRBJ2-1; maybe TRBD2 (7 bases). This CDR3 is 17 amino acids long. The germline V gene has CDR1 MDHEN and CDR2 SYDVKM. Trimming pared 7 bases from V and 1 base from J, leaving 20 bases between. CDR3 region: CASTGAGEVESYNEQFF. CDR3 bases: TGTGCCAGCACAGGGGCGGGGGAGGTGGAGTCCTACAATGAGCAGTTCTTC.

The gene calls are TRBV6-6 and TRBJ1-1, with D perhaps matching TRBD1 (6 bases). Germline V lookup: CDR1 MNHNY, CDR2 SVGAGI (reference sequence). The V gene lost 7 bases and the J gene lost 3 bases, with 12 bases spanning the gap. The CDR3 spans 13 residues. This CDR3 is CASTDQGYTEAFF. The CDR3 DNA reads TGTGCCAGCACCGACCAGGGGTACACTGAAGCTTTCTTT.

The chain carries TRBV5-6 and TRBJ2-6; D gene unclear. CDR1 is SGHDT and CDR2 is YYEEEE in the germline V gene. Trimming cost V 0 bases and J 0 bases, with 4 bases left between them. This CDR3 has 15 residues. CDR3 amino acids: CASSLGASGANVLTF. CDR3 bases: TGTGCCAGCAGCTTGGGCGCCTCTGGGGCCAACGTCCTGACTTTC.

The chain combines TRBV6-5 with TRBJ1-6; the D gene is possibly TRBD1 (6 bases). The germline V gene has CDR1 MNHEY and CDR2 SVGAGI. This CDR3 has 15 amino acids. V was shortened by 3 bases and J by 5 bases, with 11 bases between the two germline ends. CDR3 DNA: TGTGCCAGCAGTTATCAGGGGTTGAATAATTCACCCCTCCACTTT. Its translation: CASSYQGLNNSPLHF.

The chain employs TRBV6-1 and TRBJ1-2; 8 bases align to TRBD1. Trimming removed 2 bases from V and 4 bases from J; junction bases left unmatched: 3. The CDR3 is 14 amino acids. Germline CDR1 is MNHNS and CDR2 is SASEGT. The CDR3 region is CASSEQGAGYGYTF. The CDR3 region has the DNA TGTGCCAGCAGTGAACAGGGGGCTGGCTATGGCTACACCTTC.

This chain uses TRBV19 with TRBJ1-5; TRBD1 matches at 8 bases. CDR1 is LNHDA and CDR2 is SQIVND in the germline V gene (reference sequence). Losses at the gene ends were 7 bases for V and 6 bases for J; bases not matched to a gene: 11. The CDR3 spans 15 residues. CDR3 loop: CASNFQGAIGQPQHF. The CDR3 nucleotides are TGTGCCAGTAATTTTCAGGGGGCTATTGGTCAGCCCCAGCATTTT. Based on the CDR3 plus reference TRBV19 and TRBJ1-5, the full variable domain is DGGITQSPKYLFRKEGQNVTLSCEQNLNHDAMYWYRQDPGQGLRLIYYSQIVNDFQKGDIAEGYSVSREKKESFPLTVTSAQKNPTAFYLCASNFQGAIGQPQHFGDGTRLSIL.

This clone has only a few counts. V is TRBV4-3 and J is TRBJ2-7, with 8 bases lining up with TRBD2. This CDR3 is built from 15 residues. Germline CDR1 and CDR2: LGHNA and YSLEER. The ends lost 0 bases at V and 4 bases at J; junction bases unmatched: 5. The CDR3 DNA follows: TGCGCCAGCAGCCAAGATAAGGGACTAGGGTACGAGCAGTACTTC. Translation gives CASSQDKGLGYEQYF.

CDR3 DNA sequence: TGTGCCAGCAGCCAAACTACTAACACCGGGGAGCTGTTTTTT. Encoded protein: CASSQTTNTGELFF. This sequence joins TRBV11-2 and TRBJ2-2; D is uncertain. The germline V gene encodes CDR1 SGHAT and CDR2 FQNNGV. Deletions cut 5 bases from V and 2 bases from J, with 9 bases between. This CDR3 region has 14 residues.

The rearrangement uses TRBV19 and TRBJ2-7; D not certain. This CDR3 has 13 amino acids. V lost 4 bases and J 0 bases, leaving 7 bases between the germline ends. Germline V gene data show CDR1 as LNHDA and CDR2 as SQIVND (reference sequence). The CDR3 is CASSTEASYEQYF. The CDR3 DNA follows: TGTGCCAGTAGTACCGAAGCCTCCTACGAGCAGTACTTC.

The V and J genes are TRBV6-5 and TRBJ1-1; D is ambiguous. V was shortened by 5 bases and J by 4 bases, with 11 bases between the two germline ends. Per the germline V gene, CDR1 is MNHEY and CDR2 is SVGAGI. The CDR3 runs 13 residues. CDR3 coding DNA: TGTGCCAGCAGTAACCGGGGAGGCACTGAAGCTTTCTTT. It is translated as CASSNRGGTEAFF.

This CDR3 reads CATSGPSNTGELFF. DNA for the CDR3: TGTGCCACCAGTGGGCCTTCTAACACCGGGGAGCTGTTTTTT. J is TRBJ2-2 and V is TRBV24-1, with no clear D. V lost 5 bases and J 2 bases, leaving 8 bases between the germline ends. Germline V gene sequence: CDR1 KGHDR, CDR2 SFDVKD. The CDR3 contains 14 residues.

The chain has TRBV6-1 and TRBJ1-1, with a possible D match to TRBD1 (6 bases). V was pared by 0 bases and J by 5 bases, with 10 bases between. The CDR3 length is 14 residues. Germline CDR1 MNHNS, CDR2 SASEGT. CDR3 nucleotides: TGTGCCAGCAGTGAAGCGGGACATTTGACTGAAGCTTTCTTT. This encodes CASSEAGHLTEAFF.

This clone appeared once. The V call is TRBV27, the J call TRBJ1-5; possible D gene TRBD1, 5 bases. The CDR3 spans 13 residues. The germline V gene has CDR1 MNHEY and CDR2 SMNVEV (reference sequence). V lost 5 bases to trimming and J lost 4 bases, with 9 bases between them. Here the CDR3 reads CASSQGYNQPQHF. The CDR3 coding sequence is TGTGCCAGCAGTCAGGGTTATAATCAGCCCCAGCATTTT.

The chain combines TRBV7-9 with TRBJ1-3; D unclear. Trimming stripped 3 bases from V and 0 bases from J, with 3 bases between. The CDR3 length is 13 residues. The germline V gene encodes CDR1 SEHNR and CDR2 FQNEAQ (reference sequence). CDR3 region: CASSLSSGNTIYF. CDR3 coding DNA: TGTGCCAGCAGCTTGAGCTCTGGAAACACCATATATTTT.

The V gene is TRBV9, the J gene TRBJ1-1; TRBD1 matches 8 bases. In germline, CDR1 is SGDLS, CDR2 YYNGEE. Trimming took 2 bases from V and 4 from J; bases not matched to a gene: 1. CDR3 length: 13 residues. The CDR3 DNA sequence: TGTGCCAGCAGCGTGACAGGGGTCACTGAAGCTTTCTTT. Residues: CASSVTGVTEAFF.

This chain's CDR3 is CASSQSGADEKLFF. In nucleotides, the CDR3 is TGCGCCAGCAGCCAATCAGGGGCGGATGAAAAACTGTTTTTT. The V gene is TRBV4-1, the J gene TRBJ1-4; TRBD1 is a possible D gene (6 bases). The V gene lost 2 bases and the J gene lost 6 bases, with 10 bases spanning the gap. There are 14 residues in the CDR3. Germline CDR1 and CDR2: MGHRA and YSYEKL.

This sequence joins TRBV7-8 and TRBJ2-5, with 11 bases aligning to TRBD2. Trimming took 2 bases from V and 2 from J; bases not matched to a gene: 4. Germline V gene data show CDR1 as SGHVS and CDR2 as FQNEAQ. The CDR3 extends over 16 amino acids. CDR3 loop: CASSLMVAGGQETQYF. The CDR3 DNA sequence: TGTGCCAGCAGCTTAATGGTAGCGGGGGGGCAAGAGACCCAGTACTTC.

This chain connects TRBV6-5 to TRBJ1-3; TRBD1 might be the D (6 bases). Germline-derived CDR1 and CDR2 are MNHEY and SVGAGI. V dropped 6 bases and J dropped 2 bases, with 14 bases sitting between them. The CDR3 totals 15 residues. DNA of the CDR3: TGTGCCAGCAGCTCGGACAGATTTACTGGAAACACCATATATTTT. It yields the protein CASSSDRFTGNTIYF.

The V and J genes are TRBV7-8 and TRBJ1-6; 8 bases map to TRBD1. The V and J ends lost 2 bases and 17 bases, in that order; junction bases with no gene match: 14. The length of the CDR3 is 15 residues. Germline V gene sequence: CDR1 SGHVS, CDR2 FQNEAQ. CDR3 nucleotide sequence: TGTGCCAGCAGCTTAAGCCGGGACAGGTGGCACGTCATCCACTTT. Amino acids: CASSLSRDRWHVIHF.

The rearrangement uses TRBV3-1 (or the pseudogene TRBV3-2) and TRBJ2-1, with TRBD2 matching 12 bases. Germline CDR1 LGHDT, CDR2 YNNKEL (reference sequence). V lost 4 bases, J lost 4 bases, and 11 bases stayed unmatched. The CDR3 is 18 residues long. CDR3 sequence (DNA): TGTGCCAGCAGCCCCGGGCTAGCGGGGGGGAAACTATACAATGAGCAGTTCTTC. This sequence encodes CASSPGLAGGKLYNEQFF.

This chain uses TRBV27 with TRBJ1-5; D gene uncertain. CDR1 is MNHEY and CDR2 is SMNVEV in the germline V gene (reference sequence). The CDR3 is made up of 14 amino acids. V shed 3 bases and J shed 2 bases, with 8 bases lying between them. CDR3 in DNA: TGTGCCAGCAGTTTTACGTTAGGCAATCAGCCCCAGCATTTT. Translation: CASSFTLGNQPQHF.

This rearrangement joins TRBV24-1 to TRBJ2-1; TRBD2 aligns across 7 bases. J was trimmed by 7 bases and V by 4 bases; bases with no gene match: 6. The CDR3 totals 14 residues. CDR1 and CDR2 from the germline V gene are KGHDR and SFDVKD. CDR3 sequence (DNA): TGTGCCACCAGTGAGGGGGGGTTTTTTAATGAGCAGTTCTTC. It translates to CATSEGGFFNEQFF.

V gene TRBV5-8 combines with J gene TRBJ1-1; 8 bases match TRBD1. Trimming cost V 4 bases and J 11 bases; bases outside gene matches: 7. The germline gives CDR1 SGHTS, CDR2 YDEGEE. The CDR3 consists of 12 residues. The CDR3 region is CASSPGGVTAFF. CDR3 DNA sequence: TGTGCCAGCAGCCCAGGGGGCGTCACGGCTTTCTTT.